This T cell receptor (beta chain) was found in a study of tumor-infiltrating lymphocytes in primary liver carcinoma. Turning to the study itself: All lesions had stage T1-T3 N0M0 and roughly 4.2 to 10 cm widths.

The study's findings and limits: The bulk unsorted samples meant that CD4+ and CD8+ repertoires went uncompared. With p = 0.039, the top-250-clone fraction in tumors significantly exceeded that in blood.

From around 500 ng of total RNA, TCR beta-specific cDNA was reverse-transcribed using a constant-region primer. Amplification in three nested multiplex PCR rounds with slightly modified ARM-PCR gave rise to TCR beta libraries. The two initial PCR rounds, roughly 11 cycles each, used TRBV1-TRBV30 forward and C-beta reverse primers. MiXCR was run by TCRdb on the multiplex PCR reads, yielding one entry per CDR3 protein. The sample records some 180,000 distinct CDR3 sequences, about 60% being singletons. The CDR3 consists of 16 residues. Losses at the gene ends were 7 bases for V and 8 bases for J; bases not matched to a gene: 13. Details on this clonotype: Its antigen is still unknown.

RNA isolated from unsorted whole blood supplied the blood RNA, with germline DNA also extracted. None of the patients had received treatment, and all had chronic HBV infection. The receptor comes from a middle-aged man with primary liver carcinoma and hepatitis B virus infection. The sample comprised peripheral blood. V usage is TRBV12-3 or TRBV12-4 and J usage is TRBJ2-1, with 11 nucleotides matching TRBD1. CDR3 sequence: CASTLGQGARVDEQFF. CDR3 bases: TGTGCCAGCACTCTAGGACAGGGGGCAAGGGTAGATGAGCAGTTCTTC.